The 30 T cell receptor beta chains below come from one sample, sequenced in a study of T cells after yellow fever vaccination. Using its own MiXCR run on the 5' RACE reads, TCRdb lists one record per CDR3 protein. The repertoire has about 400,000 distinct CDR3 sequences, around 10% of them found once; the top ten carry around 18%. Sequenced material: PBMCs, taken on the day of the first yellow fever vaccination. These receptors were obtained from a man aged 18 to 29 who received the YFV17D yellow fever vaccine.

This clonotype was picked up many times. This chain joins TRBV7-9 and TRBJ2-7; D uncertain. The germline V and J ends were trimmed by 5 bases and 2 bases, with 7 bases remaining between them. The CDR3 is 12 amino acids. Per germline, CDR1 SEHNR and CDR2 FQNEAQ (reference sequence). CDR3 protein: CASSRGAYEQYF. The CDR3 DNA is TGTGCCAGCAGCCGTGGGGCCTACGAGCAGTACTTC.

The rearrangement joins TRBV7-2 to TRBJ1-2, with 7 bases lining up with TRBD1. The J segment lost 4 bases and the V segment lost 3 bases, leaving 8 bases of the junction unmatched. This CDR3 has 15 amino acids. Germline loops: CDR1 SGHTA, CDR2 FQGNSA. The CDR3 DNA sequence: TGTGCCAGCAGCTTGAGGGAACAGGGGATCTATGGCTACACCTTC. Translated, it gives CASSLREQGIYGYTF.

The rearrangement joins TRBV18 to TRBJ2-4, with TRBD1 as a possible D gene (6 bases). The CDR3 has 16 amino acids. CDR1 is KGHSH and CDR2 is LQKENI in the germline V gene. Trimming removed 6 bases from V and 6 bases from J, with 21 bases in between. CDR3 in DNA: TGTGCCAGCTCGCCCCGTGGGGGCATTGAGAGAAACATTCAGTACTTC. It is translated as CASSPRGGIERNIQYF. The entire variable domain, with the rest obtained from reference TRBV18 and TRBJ2-4, is as follows: NAGVMQNPRHLVRRRGQEARLRCSPMKGHSHVYWYRQLPEEGLKFMVYLQKENIIDESGMPKERFSAEFPKEGPSILRIQQVVRGDSAAYFCASSPRGGIERNIQYFGAGTRLSVL.

This clonotype came up a few times. The V call is TRBV5-5, the J call TRBJ2-7; D is unresolved. Germline V CDR1 and CDR2: SGHKS, YYEKEE (reference sequence). V lost 0 bases, J lost 2 bases, and 12 bases lay in between. The CDR3 covers 15 residues. The CDR3 region has the DNA TGTGCCAGCAGCTTGGGACTGTACGTCCCCTACGAGCAGTACTTC. Encoded protein: CASSLGLYVPYEQYF.

The sample holds a few counts of this clonotype. The CDR3 protein is CASSLEAYGLEYV. The CDR3 bases are TGTGCCAGCAGCTTAGAAGCATATGGCTTGGAGTACGTC. This chain joins TRBV7-2 and TRBJ2-7; D remains ambiguous. Germline CDR1 is SGHTA and CDR2 is FQGNSA. Trimming stripped 1 base from V and 11 bases from J, with 15 bases between. The CDR3 loop spans 13 amino acids.

The DNA for the CDR3 is TGTGCCAGCAGTTTCCAACCCGGGACAGGTTATGGCTACACCTTC. Its protein product is CASSFQPGTGYGYTF. The chain recombines TRBV12-3 or TRBV12-4 with TRBJ1-2; the match to TRBD1 covers 8 bases. The junction had 8 bases not matched to a gene; V was cut back by 3 bases and J by 5 bases. This CDR3 has 15 amino acids.

The CDR3 is CASSQVLGGYTF. CDR3 nucleotides: TGCGCCAGCAGCCAAGTTTTGGGTGGCTACACCTTC. This chain uses TRBV4-1 with TRBJ1-2; D gene ambiguous. Germline V gene sequence: CDR1 MGHRA, CDR2 YSYEKL. This CDR3 spans 12 amino acids. The V gene lost 1 base and the J gene lost 7 bases, with 7 bases spanning the gap.

This clonotype has more than one count but fewer than ten. The V call is TRBV14, the J call TRBJ1-5; D ambiguous. V was trimmed by 0 bases and J by 7 bases, leaving 4 bases between them. Germline CDR1 reads SGHDN; CDR2 reads FVKESK. CDR3 size: 12 residues. CDR3 residues: CASSQDGQPQHF. DNA for the CDR3: TGTGCCAGCAGCCAAGATGGGCAGCCCCAGCATTTT.

The chain couples TRBV2 to TRBJ1-6; TRBD1 matches at 11 bases. Germline values: CDR1 SNHLY, CDR2 FYNNEI. V shed 8 bases, J shed 9 bases, and the junction held 6 bases outside the gene matches. The CDR3 sequence is 14 residues long. The DNA of the CDR3 is TGTGCCAGCTTAACCGGGACAGGGGGTTCACCCCTCCACTTT. Protein product: CASLTGTGGSPLHF. The whole variable domain, filled in from reference TRBV2 and TRBJ1-6, reads EPEVTQTPSHQVTQMGQEVILRCVPISNHLYFYWYRQILGQKVEFLVSFYNNEISEKSEIFDDQFSVERPDGSNFTLKIRSTKLEDSAMYFCASLTGTGGSPLHFGNGTRLTVT.

This clonotype was seen a handful of times. The chain has TRBV12-3 or TRBV12-4 and TRBJ1-6; a weak D match, TRBD1 (6 bases). V lost 6 bases, J lost 4 bases, and 7 bases lay in between. The CDR3 length is 13 residues. CDR3 coding DNA: TGTGCCAGCAGCCAGGGGTATAATTCACCCCTCCACTTT. It specifies CASSQGYNSPLHF.

The chain employs TRBV28 and TRBJ1-3, with D perhaps matching TRBD1 (6 bases). Trimming left V 2 bases short and J 2 bases short, with 16 bases between. Germline V lookup: CDR1 MDHEN, CDR2 SYDVKM. The CDR3 is 17 amino acids. This CDR3 reads CASSLRTGRKTGNTIYF. Here the CDR3 DNA reads TGTGCCAGCAGTTTACGCACAGGGAGGAAGACTGGAAACACCATATATTTT.

The chain recombines TRBV7-8 with TRBJ2-7; D may be TRBD2 (5 bases). Germline CDR1 reads SGHVS; CDR2 reads FQNEAQ. This CDR3 region has 15 residues. Trimming shortened V by 7 bases and J by 7 bases, and 23 bases separated the two germline ends. CDR3 loop: CASTLLRRTGSEQYF. CDR3 in DNA: TGTGCCAGCACCTTGCTCCGGCGGACTGGTTCGGAGCAGTACTTC.

The V gene is TRBV27, the J gene TRBJ1-3, with 7 bases matching TRBD1. The CDR3 loop spans 13 amino acids. After removal of 6 bases from V and 8 bases from J, the junction contained 7 bases not matched to a gene. Germline CDR1 MNHEY, CDR2 SMNVEV (reference sequence). The CDR3 is CASRADRVYTIYF. CDR3 in DNA: TGTGCCAGCAGAGCCGACAGGGTATACACCATATATTTT.

V gene TRBV3-1 combines with J gene TRBJ2-1; 9 bases agree with TRBD2. Trimming cost V 4 bases and J 10 bases; bases outside gene matches: 8. Per germline, CDR1 LGHDT and CDR2 YNNKEL (reference sequence). The CDR3 runs to 14 residues. The CDR3 loop is CASSPLLSGGEQFF. The CDR3 nucleotides read TGTGCCAGCAGCCCCCTTCTTAGCGGGGGAGAGCAGTTCTTC.

The chain uses TRBV24-1 and TRBJ2-3, with D unclear. The CDR3 runs 8 residues. The V gene's germline CDR1 is KGHDR and CDR2 SFDVKD. The V end lost 4 bases, the J end lost 15 bases, and 4 bases lay between the germline ends. CDR3 nucleotides: TGTGCCACCAGTGACCCTTATTTT. Translated: CATSDPYF.

The V and J genes are TRBV12-3 or TRBV12-4 and TRBJ1-6; weak D call: TRBD1 (5 bases). This CDR3 is 17 amino acids long. V was clipped by 6 bases and J by 2 bases, with 17 bases between them. The DNA for the CDR3 is TGTGCCAGCAGGGCCCAAAGGGGAACGGCCTATAATTCACCCCTCCACTTT. This encodes CASRAQRGTAYNSPLHF.

This clonotype was observed at least ten times. The V gene is TRBV6-2 or TRBV6-3, the J gene TRBJ1-1, with 7 bases matching TRBD1. Germline CDR1 MNHEY, CDR2 SVGEGT. V lost 8 bases and J lost 1; bases outside the gene matches: 4. The CDR3 has 13 residues. This CDR3 is CASGKGANTEAFF. The CDR3 DNA sequence: TGTGCCAGCGGAAAGGGGGCGAACACTGAAGCTTTCTTT.

This clonotype was recorded a few times. The chain couples TRBV19 to TRBJ2-1, with TRBD1 matching over 10 bases. Per the germline V gene, CDR1 is LNHDA and CDR2 is SQIVND (reference sequence). The CDR3 has 16 amino acids. Unmatched junction bases numbered 7, after V lost 4 bases and J lost 4 bases. The DNA for the CDR3 is TGTGCCAGTAGTAACCCGGGACAGGGGTGGTACAATGAGCAGTTCTTC. This gives the protein CASSNPGQGWYNEQFF.

This chain joins TRBV4-1 and TRBJ2-7, with a possible D match to TRBD2 (5 bases). The CDR3 is made up of 16 amino acids. Trimming removed 0 bases at V and 10 bases at J, with 22 bases between. The germline V gene encodes CDR1 MGHRA and CDR2 YSYEKL. CDR3 sequence reads: CASSQDRNEIAGAQYF. CDR3 DNA: TGCGCCAGCAGCCAAGATAGAAACGAGATTGCGGGCGCACAGTACTTC.

This rearrangement joins TRBV4-1 to TRBJ2-6; 8 bases are a match to TRBD1. J was trimmed by 0 bases and V by 4 bases; bases with no gene match: 11. The germline CDR1 and CDR2 sequences are MGHRA and YSYEKL. The CDR3 runs 19 residues. The chain's CDR3 is CASSRGLRTGNSGANVLTF. The CDR3 DNA follows: TGCGCCAGCAGCCGAGGTTTGAGGACAGGGAACTCTGGGGCCAACGTCCTGACTTTC.

This clonotype has a handful of counts. This chain uses TRBV7-9 with TRBJ2-1; TRBD1 matches 7 bases. Unmatched junction bases numbered 17, after V lost 6 bases and J lost 6 bases. Germline V gene sequence: CDR1 SEHNR, CDR2 FQNEAQ (reference sequence). There are 17 residues in the CDR3. DNA of the CDR3: TGTGCCAGCAGAGGGGACGAAGGGGGCCCCCCCCTCAATGAGCAGTTCTTC. It yields the protein CASRGDEGGPPLNEQFF.

This chain joins TRBV20-1 and TRBJ2-1; unclear D gene. Germline V lookup: CDR1 DFQATT, CDR2 SNEGSKA (reference sequence). The CDR3 loop spans 15 amino acids. The ends were cut back, 6 bases at V and 0 bases at J, with 15 bases in the middle. CDR3 protein: CSARPKQSSYNEQFF. The CDR3 region has the DNA TGCAGTGCGAGGCCCAAACAGAGCTCCTACAATGAGCAGTTCTTC.

The chain's CDR3 is CASSYNKMNTEAFF. Written as DNA, the CDR3 is TGTGCCAGCAGTTACAACAAGATGAACACTGAAGCTTTCTTT. The rearrangement uses TRBV6-5 and TRBJ1-1, with D uncertain. Germline CDR1 is MNHEY and CDR2 is SVGAGI. The length of the CDR3 is 14 residues. V lost 2 bases to trimming and J lost 0 bases, with 7 bases between them.

The table lists this clonotype with a few counts. The rearrangement joins TRBV6-6 to TRBJ2-3; unclear D gene. The CDR3 spans 11 residues. The germline V and J ends were trimmed by 8 bases and 4 bases, with 7 bases remaining between them. In germline, CDR1 is MNHNY, CDR2 SVGAGI (reference sequence). The DNA for the CDR3 is TGTGCCAGCGGTTGGGCAGATACGCAGTATTTT. This translates into CASGWADTQYF.

V and J are TRBV6-5 and TRBJ1-2; 7 nucleotides agree with TRBD1. V trimming: 8 bases; J trimming: 8 bases; junction bases outside the gene matches: 8. CDR1 and CDR2 from the germline V gene are MNHEY and SVGAGI. The CDR3 is 12 amino acids. The CDR3 sequence is CASHPGTDGYTF. CDR3 coding DNA: TGTGCCAGCCATCCCGGGACAGACGGCTACACCTTC.

There are a few counts of this clonotype. V and J are TRBV30 and TRBJ2-5, with TRBD2 matching over 10 bases. The CDR3 runs 14 residues. The V gene's germline CDR1 is GTSNPN and CDR2 SVGIG (reference sequence). V lost 0 bases to trimming and J lost 8 bases; unmatched junction nucleotides: 6. The CDR3 nucleotides are TGTGCCTGGAGTGTACCAGCTAGCGGGGGTACCCAGTACTTC. Translation gives CAWSVPASGGTQYF.

This clonotype was observed a handful of times. This sequence joins TRBV7-9 and TRBJ2-3; the match to TRBD2 covers 8 bases. The V gene's germline CDR1 is SEHNR and CDR2 FQNEAQ (reference sequence). V shed 1 base and J 0 bases; nucleotides not matched to a gene: 6. CDR3 length: 17 residues. The DNA for the CDR3 is TGTGCCAGCAGCTTAGGTGGTAGCGGGGCCAGCACAGATACGCAGTATTTT. Protein sequence: CASSLGGSGASTDTQYF.

The V gene is TRBV18, the J gene TRBJ2-5; D ambiguous. V dropped 3 bases and J dropped 2 bases, with 7 bases sitting between them. CDR3 length: 13 amino acids. Germline V gene data show CDR1 as KGHSH and CDR2 as LQKENI. The CDR3 bases are TGTGCCAGCTCACCTCCGGCACAAGAGACCCAGTACTTC. Translating it yields CASSPPAQETQYF.

This clonotype was picked up many times. The chain couples TRBV2 to TRBJ1-5, with 8 positions matching TRBD1. Germline V CDR1 and CDR2: SNHLY, FYNNEI. The CDR3 sequence is 15 residues long. V gave up 8 bases and J gave up 2 bases; unmatched junction bases: 8. CDR3 nucleotide sequence: TGTGCCAGCCAGGAGGACAGGGTAGGCAATCAGCCCCAGCATTTT. Residues: CASQEDRVGNQPQHF. Variable domain in full (rest from reference TRBV2 and TRBJ1-5): EPEVTQTPSHQVTQMGQEVILRCVPISNHLYFYWYRQILGQKVEFLVSFYNNEISEKSEIFDDQFSVERPDGSNFTLKIRSTKLEDSAMYFCASQEDRVGNQPQHFGDGTRLSIL.

This clonotype was counted between two and nine times. J is TRBJ2-2 and V is TRBV6-2 or TRBV6-3; 12 positions match TRBD1. The length of the CDR3 is 20 residues. With V trimmed by 2 bases and J by 2 bases, 12 bases remained unmatched. CDR1 is MNHEY, CDR2 SVGEGT, per germline. The CDR3 DNA reads TGTGCCAGCAGTTACACGCCCGGGACAGGGGGCTGGGGAAACACCGGGGAGCTGTTTTTT. Residues: CASSYTPGTGGWGNTGELFF.